These 16 T cell receptor beta chains came from one sample sequenced in a study of technical replicates of blood from a few donors. Profiled with immunoSEQ multiplex PCR; TCRdb holds only in-frame clones, not every one. The top ten clones hold about 0.2% of a sample with around 86,000 clones, 96% of them seen once. The sequenced sample was T cells isolated from PBMCs. Receptor source: a human donor in good health.

The CDR3 loop is CASSSTSDRDYEQYF. CDR3 in DNA: TGTGCCAGCAGCTCGACTAGCGATAGGGACTACGAGCAGTACTTC. The chain is built from TRBV7-9 and TRBJ2-7; 8 bases are a match to TRBD2. V lost 4 bases to trimming and J lost 3 bases; unmatched junction nucleotides: 8. In germline, CDR1 is SEHNR, CDR2 FQNEAQ (reference sequence). The CDR3 is 15 residues long.

The chain combines TRBV4-1 with TRBJ1-5; 11 bases map to TRBD1. V gave up 0 bases and J gave up 6 bases; unmatched junction bases: 1. The CDR3 has 15 residues. Germline CDR1 reads MGHRA; CDR2 reads YSYEKL. CDR3 sequence: CASSQEDRGLQPQHF. The CDR3 nucleotides are TGCGCCAGCAGCCAAGAGGACAGGGGGCTTCAGCCCCAGCATTTT.

The genes are TRBV9 and TRBJ2-5; 8 bases match TRBD2. Germline loops: CDR1 SGDLS, CDR2 YYNGEE. With 3 bases clipped from V and 4 bases from J, the junction kept 17 bases outside the gene matches. The CDR3 runs to 18 residues. The CDR3 nucleotides are TGTGCCAGCAGCGCAGTCCCCATGCCGGGACTAGGTCGAGAGACCCAGTACTTC. This encodes CASSAVPMPGLGRETQYF. Full variable domain (rest looked up from reference TRBV9 and TRBJ2-5): DSGVTQTPKHLITATGQRVTLRCSPRSGDLSVYWYQQSLDQGLQFLIQYYNGEERAKGNILERFSAQQFPDLHSELNLSSLELGDSALYFCASSAVPMPGLGRETQYFGPGTRLLVL.

Here the CDR3 DNA reads TGCGCCAGCAGCTTGGGACAGGGCCCCAACGAGCAGTACTTC. Amino acid sequence: CASSLGQGPNEQYF. The chain uses TRBV5-1 and TRBJ2-7; TRBD1 agrees at 7 bases. The CDR3 consists of 14 residues. Losses at the gene ends were 0 bases for V and 5 bases for J; bases not matched to a gene: 5. Germline V gene data show CDR1 as SGHRS and CDR2 as YFSETQ.

The chain recombines TRBV30 with TRBJ2-3; 8 nucleotides line up with TRBD2. V was pared by 3 bases and J by 5 bases, with 7 bases of the junction left unmatched. The CDR3 covers 14 residues. Germline values: CDR1 GTSNPN, CDR2 SVGIG (reference sequence). The CDR3, as DNA: TGTGCCTGGAGCCACGGGGGGGCCGAAGATACGCAGTATTTT. Its protein product is CAWSHGGAEDTQYF. The full variable domain, with the rest looked up from reference TRBV30 and TRBJ2-3, is SQTIHQWPATLVQPVGSPLSLECTVEGTSNPNLYWYRQAAGRGLQLLFYSVGIGQISSEVPQNLSASRPQDRQFILSSKKLLLSDSGFYLCAWSHGGAEDTQYFGPGTRLTVL.

V and J are TRBV27 and TRBJ2-7; weak D call: TRBD1 (6 bases). The CDR3 contains 15 residues. Germline CDR1 reads MNHEY; CDR2 reads SMNVEV (reference sequence). V shed 8 bases and J shed 3 bases, with 20 bases lying between them. CDR3 DNA sequence: TGTGCCAGCCAGCCGAGGGGGATGAGATACTACGAGCAGTACTTC. Its translation is CASQPRGMRYYEQYF.

The V gene is TRBV7-3, the J gene TRBJ1-3; a possible D gene is TRBD1 (6 bases). Germline V CDR1 and CDR2: SGHTA, FQGTGA. This CDR3 is built from 15 residues. V dropped 5 bases and J dropped 9 bases, with 20 bases sitting between them. CDR3 in DNA: TGTGCCAGCAGCCCCGGTGGACAGATCTGGACCACCATATATTTT. This gives the protein CASSPGGQIWTTIYF.

V gene TRBV28 combines with J gene TRBJ2-3; 11 bases agree with TRBD2. Trimming removed 1 base from V and 2 bases from J; junction bases left unmatched: 23. This CDR3 is built from 23 residues. Germline loops: CDR1 MDHEN, CDR2 SYDVKM. The CDR3 coding sequence is TGTGCCAGCAGTTTATTACCCGGACGGGGTAGCGGGAGGGTCCCCACGACCACAGATACGCAGTATTTT. Protein: CASSLLPGRGSGRVPTTTDTQYF.

The rearrangement uses TRBV4-1 and TRBJ1-3; 11 bases agree with TRBD1. Unmatched junction bases numbered 5, after V lost 1 base and J lost 0 bases. Germline V lookup: CDR1 MGHRA, CDR2 YSYEKL. The CDR3 has 18 residues. The CDR3 DNA is TGCGCCAGCAGCCAAGTGGGGACAGGGGGTCTCTCTGGAAACACCATATATTTT. Translated, it gives CASSQVGTGGLSGNTIYF.

The rearrangement links TRBV7-9 to TRBJ2-7, with D uncertain. Germline V gene sequence: CDR1 SEHNR, CDR2 FQNEAQ (reference sequence). V dropped 1 base and J dropped 6 bases, with 10 bases sitting between them. This CDR3 has 13 amino acids. The CDR3 region is CASSLGPGIEQYF. The CDR3 DNA sequence: TGTGCCAGCAGCTTAGGCCCGGGTATCGAGCAGTACTTC. The full variable domain, with the rest looked up from reference TRBV7-9 and TRBJ2-7, is DTGVSQNPRHKITKRGQNVTFRCDPISEHNRLYWYRQTLGQGPEFLTYFQNEAQLEKSRLLSDRFSAERPKGSFSTLEIQRTEQGDSAMYLCASSLGPGIEQYFGPGTRLTVT.

The chain employs TRBV2 and TRBJ2-3, with TRBD2 identical over 8 bases. CDR1 is SNHLY and CDR2 is FYNNEI in the germline V gene. This CDR3 is built from 16 residues. Germline trimming cut 5 bases from V and 3 bases from J; bases unmatched to any gene: 10. For the CDR3, the DNA is TGTGCCAGCAGTCGATTAGCGGGACGGCGAACAGATACGCAGTATTTT. This sequence encodes CASSRLAGRRTDTQYF.

The rearrangement joins TRBV7-2 to TRBJ2-1, with 7 bases lining up with TRBD2. CDR3 length: 14 residues. Looked up from germline, CDR1 is SGHTA and CDR2 is FQGNSA. The trim removed 4 bases at V and 5 bases at J, leaving 5 bases unmatched. The CDR3 is CASSSASGNNEQFF. The CDR3 DNA follows: TGTGCCAGCAGCTCGGCTAGCGGAAACAATGAGCAGTTCTTC.

V usage is TRBV30 and J usage is TRBJ1-4; maybe TRBD1 (5 bases). This CDR3 has 14 residues. Trimming stripped 5 bases from V and 7 bases from J, with 17 bases between. Germline V gene sequence: CDR1 GTSNPN, CDR2 SVGIG (reference sequence). Here the CDR3 DNA reads TGTGCCTGGTGTGGGACTTATGGGAGTGAAAAACTGTTTTTT. Translation gives CAWCGTYGSEKLFF.

This sequence joins TRBV2 and TRBJ2-1, with 11 bases identical to TRBD2. The CDR3 is 14 residues long. The germline CDR1 and CDR2 sequences are SNHLY and FYNNEI. Germline trimming cut 7 bases from V and 7 bases from J; bases unmatched to any gene: 6. The DNA of the CDR3 is TGTGCCAGCACCCGGACTAGCGGGTTGAATGAGCAGTTCTTC. Its translation is CASTRTSGLNEQFF.

The chain uses TRBV12-5 and TRBJ1-2; 11 bases fit TRBD1. The V gene's germline CDR1 is LGHNT and CDR2 FRNRAP. The trim removed 0 bases at V and 6 bases at J, leaving 12 bases unmatched. The length of the CDR3 is 18 residues. For the CDR3, the DNA is TGTGCTAGTGGTTTGGTCCGGACAGGGGGCGCTATGGGGGATGGCTACACCTTC. This codes for CASGLVRTGGAMGDGYTF.

This clone was seen just once. V gene TRBV11-3 combines with J gene TRBJ1-1, with D perhaps TRBD1 (5 bases). The germline V gene encodes CDR1 SGHNT and CDR2 YENEEA. The CDR3 is made up of 13 amino acids. V was cut by 2 bases and J by 10 bases, with 14 bases left in between. The CDR3 here is CASSLLFPQGAFF. CDR3 sequence (DNA): TGTGCCAGCAGCTTACTGTTCCCGCAGGGAGCTTTCTTT.